Listed below are T cell receptor beta chains from one sample, sequenced in a study of technical replicates of blood from a few donors. Sequencing used immunoSEQ multiplex PCR; TCRdb keeps in-frame clones, though not all of them. This sample has 75,000 to 80,000 clones, with roughly 92% found just once. Input material: T cells isolated from PBMCs. Receptors were obtained from a human donor in good health. The CDR3 runs from the conserved cysteine through the conserved F or W. Fields, in order: J gene, V gene, D gene, clone size, CDR3 protein, CDR3 DNA. A D gene is named only where the DNA matches it firmly. Not every row has a clone size; where given, it reads once, few, many or a size class.

TRBJ2-3 | TRBV5-1 | - | - | CASSLTRDTQYF | TGCGCCAGCAGCCTCACTAGAGATACGCAGTATTTT
TRBJ1-5 | TRBV27 | - | - | CASSSFRNQPQHF | TGTGCCAGCAGTTCATTCAGGAATCAGCCCCAGCATTTT
TRBJ2-1 | TRBV9 | - | once | CASSALTTPGLNEQFF | TGTGCCAGCAGCGCACTGACTACCCCAGGCCTTAATGAGCAGTTCTTC
TRBJ2-1 | TRBV4-1 | TRBD2 | - | CASSLRLAGYNEQFF | TGCGCCAGCAGCCTCCGACTAGCGGGATACAATGAGCAGTTCTTC
TRBJ1-1 | TRBV28 | TRBD1 | - | CASSPGTGEWEAFF | TGTGCCAGCAGTCCCGGGACAGGGGAATGGGAAGCTTTCTTT
TRBJ2-7 | TRBV19 | TRBD1 | - | CASKVQGGYEQYF | TGTGCCAGTAAGGTACAGGGGGGATACGAGCAGTACTTC
TRBJ2-5 | TRBV4-3 | - | - | CASSQEKGMETQYF | TGCGCCAGCAGCCAAGAAAAGGGGATGGAGACCCAGTACTTC
TRBJ1-3 | TRBV4-1 | - | - | CASSPQVLSGNTIYF | TGCGCCAGCAGCCCCCAGGTCCTCTCTGGAAACACCATATATTTT
TRBJ2-5 | TRBV9 | TRBD1 | once | CASSVGRGLMGETQYF | TGTGCCAGCAGCGTAGGCAGGGGGCTAATGGGGGAGACCCAGTACTTC
TRBJ2-2 | TRBV9 | - | - | CASSLNTGELFF | TGTGCCAGCAGCCTAAACACCGGGGAGCTGTTTTTT
TRBJ2-7 | TRBV21-1 | - | - | CASSKESSGMYEQYF | TGTGCCAGCAGCAAAGAGTCTAGCGGGATGTACGAGCAGTACTTC
TRBJ2-6 | TRBV6-1 | TRBD1 | - | CASSGRTGALSGANVLTF | TGTGCCAGCAGTGGTAGGACAGGGGCCCTCTCTGGGGCCAACGTCCTGACTTTC
TRBJ2-5 | TRBV7-9 | TRBD2 | - | CASSSPGLAGLETQYF | TGTGCCAGCAGCTCTCCGGGACTAGCGGGACTGGAGACCCAGTACTTC
TRBJ1-1 | TRBV10-2 | - | - | CASSESRGYTEAFF | TGCGCCAGCAGTGAGTCAAGGGGGTACACTGAAGCTTTCTTT
TRBJ2-3 | TRBV19 | TRBD2 | - | CASSTQLAGVADTQYF | TGTGCCAGTAGTACCCAACTAGCGGGAGTTGCAGATACGCAGTATTTT
TRBJ1-5 | TRBV7-2 | - | - | CASSPLAADQPQHF | TGTGCCAGCAGCCCACTCGCAGCGGATCAGCCCCAGCATTTT
TRBJ2-7 | TRBV11-2 | TRBD2 | - | CASSPGTSMSYEQYF | TGTGCCAGCAGCCCCGGGACTAGCATGTCCTACGAGCAGTACTTC
TRBJ1-3 | TRBV7-2 | - | - | CASRHRQTSGNTIYF | TGTGCCAGCAGACACCGACAGACCTCTGGAAACACCATATATTTT
TRBJ2-7 | TRBV6-5 | - | - | CASSYSVTGFYEQYF | TGTGCCAGCAGTTACTCGGTTACGGGATTCTACGAGCAGTACTTC
TRBJ2-1 | TRBV27 | TRBD2 | - | CASSLAGGPNEQFF | TGTGCCAGCAGTTTAGCGGGAGGGCCCAATGAGCAGTTCTTC
TRBJ1-1 | TRBV5-1 | TRBD1 | few | CASSPGTGGSFF | TGCGCCAGCAGCCCCGGGACAGGTGGTTCTTTCTTT
TRBJ2-1 | TRBV7-9 | - | - | CASSRGVSSYNEQFF | TGTGCCAGCAGCCGCGGGGTTAGCTCCTACAATGAGCAGTTCTTC
TRBJ2-3 | TRBV28 | - | - | CASNMLVARGGGTDTQYF | TGTGCCAGCAACATGTTGGTCGCGCGGGGTGGAGGCACAGATACGCAGTATTTT
TRBJ1-1 | TRBV11-3 | - | - | CASSLYSTFPNTEAFF | TGTGCCAGCAGCCTGTACAGCACGTTCCCGAACACTGAAGCTTTCTTT
TRBJ2-1 | TRBV28 | TRBD2 | - | CASSLREGNEQFF | TGTGCCAGCAGTTTGCGGGAGGGAAATGAGCAGTTCTTC
TRBJ1-3 | TRBV5-6 | - | - | CASSLVAEYGNTIYF | TGTGCCAGCAGCTTGGTAGCCGAGTATGGAAACACCATATATTTT
TRBJ2-7 | TRBV9 | TRBD1 | - | CASSHRTGTYEQYF | TGTGCCAGCAGCCACAGGACAGGGACCTACGAGCAGTACTTC
TRBJ2-2 | TRBV7-3 | TRBD1 | - | CASSRVGQGDTGELFF | TGTGCCAGCAGCCGAGTGGGACAGGGAGACACCGGGGAGCTGTTTTTT